The clone carrying this TCR beta chain came up a few times. What it binds is not known. This specimen comes from a study of vaccination and CD4 T cells after COVID-19. For the study at large: Cells were stimulated with overlapping spike peptides from SARS-CoV-2, HCoV-NL63, HCoV-OC43 and HCoV-229E. Control cultures used a CEFX viral epitope pool, an HIV-1 Nef peptide pool, or no peptide. Study-level findings and limits: Reactive clonotype counts went from median approximately 20 after infection to 30 to 45 after vaccination, nonsignificantly.

Sequenced with the Oncomine TCR Beta short-read assay was DNA taken from cultured CD4+ T cells. TCRdb independently ran MiXCR on the PCR reads; one entry per CDR3 protein. The table includes about 14,000 distinct CDR3 sequences, approximately 52% detected once. The CDR3 spans 17 residues. The germline V gene has CDR1 MNHNS and CDR2 SASEGT. The V end lost 2 bases, the J end lost 1 base, and 15 bases lay between the germline ends. The treatment here: roughly 11-day PBMC culture with coronavirus spike peptide pools or control peptides (ViraFEST assay). Via ViraFEST, peptide pools expanded antigen-specific T cells before TCR sequencing.

Sequenced sample: CD4+ T cells from blood, cultured in vitro. The TCR sequence derives from a human donor who had recovered from COVID-19. The chain recombines TRBV6-1 with TRBJ1-3, with D hard to call. This CDR3 reads CASSESLSLGSGNTIYF. CDR3 bases: TGTGCCAGCAGTGAAAGTCTATCCCTGGGGTCTGGAAACACCATATATTTT.